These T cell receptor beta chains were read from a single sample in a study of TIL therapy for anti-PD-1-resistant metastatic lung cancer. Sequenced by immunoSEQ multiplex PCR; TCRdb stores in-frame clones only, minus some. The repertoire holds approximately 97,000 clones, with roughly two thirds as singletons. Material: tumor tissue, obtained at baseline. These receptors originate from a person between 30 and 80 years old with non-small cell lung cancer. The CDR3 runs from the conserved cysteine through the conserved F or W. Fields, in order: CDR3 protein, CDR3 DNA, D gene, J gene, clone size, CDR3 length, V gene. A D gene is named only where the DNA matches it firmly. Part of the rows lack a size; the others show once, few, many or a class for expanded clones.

CASSEGTAGDYGYTF	TGCGCCAGCAGTGAGGGGACAGCGGGGGACTATGGCTACACCTTC	TRBD1	TRBJ1-2	NA	15	TRBV10-2
CATSDSTREETQYF	TGTGCCACCAGTGATTCAACCAGGGAAGAGACCCAGTACTTC	NA	TRBJ2-5	NA	14	TRBV24-1
CASSLTSGGRRAGELFF	TGTGCCAGCAGCTTAACGTCTGGCGGGAGGCGGGCCGGGGAGCTGTTTTTT	TRBD2	TRBJ2-2	few	17	TRBV7-3
CSASGRLGYEQYF	TGCAGTGCTAGTGGCAGGCTCGGCTACGAGCAGTACTTC	NA	TRBJ2-7	NA	13	TRBV20-1
CASSRPDSPLHF	TGTGCCAGCAGCCGGCCGGATTCACCCCTCCACTTT	NA	TRBJ1-6	NA	12	TRBV7-3
CASSRRLEQYF	TGTGCCAGTAGTCGCCGACTCGAGCAGTATTTT	NA	TRBJ2-3	NA	11	TRBV19
CASSRGAGDRNEKLFF	TGTGCCAGCAGCCGGGGGGCAGGGGACCGTAATGAAAAACTGTTTTTT	NA	TRBJ1-4	NA	16	TRBV5-4
CASSDTGSTNEKLFF	TGTGCCAGCAGCGATACAGGGTCAACTAATGAAAAACTGTTTTTT	NA	TRBJ1-4	NA	15	TRBV5-4
CASSFPQLAGGVGTDTQYF	TGTGCCAGCAGTTTTCCACAACTAGCGGGAGGGGTAGGCACAGATACGCAGTATTTT	TRBD2	TRBJ2-3	NA	19	TRBV28
CASSVGGGAYNEQFF	TGTGCCAGCAGCGTAGGCGGGGGGGCTTACAATGAGCAGTTCTTC	TRBD2	TRBJ2-1	NA	15	TRBV9
CASSFGVTSTDTQYF	TGTGCCAGCAGCTTTGGAGTTACTAGCACAGATACGCAGTATTTT	NA	TRBJ2-3	NA	15	TRBV5-8
CASSLAGGRAWYEQYF	TGTGCCAGCAGCTTAGCGGGGGGGAGGGCCTGGTACGAGCAGTACTTC	TRBD2	TRBJ2-7	NA	16	TRBV7-8
CATSRGGAGYNYGYTF	TGTGCCACCAGCAGAGGGGGTGCGGGTTATAACTATGGCTACACCTTC	NA	TRBJ1-2	NA	16	TRBV15
CASSHWDRGKTQYF	TGTGCCAGCAGTCATTGGGACAGGGGCAAGACCCAGTACTTC	TRBD1	TRBJ2-5	NA	14	TRBV28
CASSLSMTSGETQYF	TGTGCCAGCAGCTTATCAATGACTAGCGGGGAGACCCAGTACTTC	TRBD2	TRBJ2-5	NA	15	TRBV13
CASSLTRDGSSGNTIYF	TGTGCCAGCAGTTTAACCCGGGACGGAAGCTCTGGAAACACCATATATTTT	NA	TRBJ1-3	NA	17	TRBV28
CASSSDRVRNEQFF	TGCGCCAGCAGCTCGGACAGGGTAAGGAATGAGCAGTTCTTC	TRBD1	TRBJ2-1	once	14	TRBV5-1
CASSYTGQGASEQYF	TGCGCCAGCAGCTACACGGGACAGGGGGCTTCCGAGCAGTACTTC	TRBD1	TRBJ2-7	NA	15	TRBV5-1
CASSQDKIGSGNTIYF	TGCGCCAGCAGCCAAGATAAGATCGGCTCTGGAAACACCATATATTTT	NA	TRBJ1-3	NA	16	TRBV4-3
CASSEDSWSTIYF	TGTGCCAGTAGTGAGGACAGCTGGTCAACCATATATTTT	NA	TRBJ1-3	once	13	TRBV19